What follows are 3 T cell receptor beta chains derived from one specimen sequenced in a study of shared clonotypes between healthy human individuals. Clones were sequenced by immunoSEQ multiplex PCR, and TCRdb holds only the in-frame ones, with some missing. The sample lists about 2,500,000 clones; around 90% were seen once. Input material: naive CD4+ T cells sorted from blood. Subset of the sample: CD45RA+ positively selected. Receptor source: a man aged 18 to 29 in good health.

The chain is built from TRBV30 and TRBJ2-5; 8 bases line up with TRBD2. V shed 8 bases and J 2 bases; nucleotides not matched to a gene: 10. In germline, CDR1 is GTSNPN, CDR2 SVGIG (reference sequence). This CDR3 contains 14 residues. The CDR3 nucleotides read TGTGCCGAGTCCCGGGGGGGGTTTCAAGAGACCCAGTACTTC. Its protein product is CAESRGGFQETQYF.

V usage is TRBV29-1 and J usage is TRBJ2-1, with a weak D call TRBD2 (6 bases). Trimming shortened V by 4 bases and J by 3 bases, and 13 bases separated the two germline ends. The CDR3 loop spans 14 amino acids. Germline values: CDR1 SQVTM, CDR2 ANQGSEA. CDR3 nucleotides: TGCAGCGTTGTCCCACGACTAGTCTACAATGAGCAGTTCTTC. It codes for CSVVPRLVYNEQFF.

Turning to this clone: This CDR3 is also generated by other DNA sequences in the sample. The chain links TRBV19 to TRBJ1-5, with 10 nucleotides matching TRBD1. V dropped 5 bases and J dropped 7; count of bases not matched to a gene: 5. The CDR3 runs to 14 residues. The germline V gene has CDR1 LNHDA and CDR2 SQIVND (reference sequence). Here the CDR3 reads CASSPGQGGQPQHF. CDR3 DNA: TGTGCCAGTAGTCCAGGACAGGGGGGGCAGCCCCAGCATTTT.